Shown below are 9 T cell receptor beta chains from a single sample sequenced in a study of shared clonotypes between healthy human individuals. Sequencing was performed with immunoSEQ multiplex PCR; in TCRdb, only in-frame clones are kept and a portion is missing. Of roughly 650,000 clones in the sample, more than 95% were seen once. The sample comprised naive CD4+ T cells sorted from blood. The subset here: CD45RA+ positively selected. These receptors were obtained from a woman aged 25 to 39 in good health.

The V call is TRBV9, the J call TRBJ2-2; weak D call: TRBD2 (6 bases). V lost 5 bases and J lost 2, with 19 bases in between. Germline CDR1 and CDR2: SGDLS and YYNGEE. The CDR3 has 17 residues. Here the CDR3 reads CASSRRSAGLNTGELFF. The CDR3 region has the DNA TGTGCCAGCAGTCGTAGGAGTGCGGGGCTCAACACCGGGGAGCTGTTTTTT.

The V and J genes are TRBV6-5 and TRBJ1-1, with 10 bases lining up with TRBD1. Germline V gene lookup returns CDR1 MNHEY and CDR2 SVGAGI. V lost 6 bases to trimming and J lost 3 bases; unmatched junction nucleotides: 4. The CDR3 is 14 amino acids. The CDR3 is CASRSGTGDTEAFF. The CDR3, as DNA: TGTGCCAGCAGATCCGGGACAGGGGACACTGAAGCTTTCTTT.

The CDR3: CASSDVLFPDTDTQYF. Written as DNA, the CDR3 is TGTGCCAGCAGCGATGTTCTATTCCCTGACACAGATACGCAGTATTTT. The V gene is TRBV5-5, the J gene TRBJ2-3, with D hard to call. The germline V gene encodes CDR1 SGHKS and CDR2 YYEKEE (reference sequence). The V end was cut by 4 bases, the J end by 2 bases, with 17 bases between. CDR3 length: 16 amino acids.

The CDR3: CASSYSRTMLSGELFF. CDR3 coding DNA: TGTGCCAGCAGTTACTCCCGGACTATGCTGTCCGGGGAGCTGTTTTTT. V usage is TRBV6-5 and J usage is TRBJ2-2; perhaps TRBD2 as D (6 bases). The germline V gene encodes CDR1 MNHEY and CDR2 SVGAGI. V was trimmed by 0 bases and J by 6 bases, leaving 14 bases between them. This CDR3 has 16 amino acids.

The V call is TRBV10-1, the J call TRBJ2-3, with D perhaps matching TRBD1 (5 bases). Trimming took 3 bases from V and 6 from J, leaving 10 bases between them. This CDR3 has 13 amino acids. CDR1 and CDR2 from the germline V gene are WNHNN and SYGVQD (reference sequence). CDR3 loop: CASSDQQVDTQYF. DNA of the CDR3: TGCGCCAGCAGTGACCAACAGGTGGATACGCAGTATTTT.

The rearrangement uses TRBV30 and TRBJ2-7, with D uncertain. V dropped 4 bases and J dropped 5 bases, with 12 bases sitting between them. This CDR3 is built from 12 residues. Germline CDR1 and CDR2: GTSNPN and SVGIG (reference sequence). The CDR3 DNA reads as TGTGCCTGGACCTCTGGGTTACACGAGCAGTACTTC. Residues: CAWTSGLHEQYF.

The chain is built from TRBV9 and TRBJ1-2; weak D call: TRBD1 (6 bases). Trimming took off 3 bases at V and 4 bases at J, with 13 bases between the two ends. Germline V gives CDR1 SGDLS, CDR2 YYNGEE. The CDR3 extends over 14 amino acids. CDR3 nucleotides: TGTGCCAGCAGCGCCTACAGGGCCCCCTATGGCTACACCTTC. This codes for CASSAYRAPYGYTF.

As regards this clone: Other nucleotide sequences in the sample specify the same CDR3. The rearrangement links TRBV20-1 to TRBJ2-3; D is undetermined. CDR3 size: 10 residues. Germline CDR1 and CDR2: DFQATT and SNEGSKA (reference sequence). Trimming left V 6 bases short and J 3 bases short, with 4 bases between. The CDR3 bases are TGCAGTGCAGGGACAGATACGCAGTATTTT. Protein: CSAGTDTQYF.

This sequence joins TRBV28 and TRBJ2-5; 8 bases fit TRBD2. The CDR3 is made up of 14 amino acids. Germline CDR1 reads MDHEN; CDR2 reads SYDVKM. After removal of 4 bases from V and 2 bases from J, the junction contained 3 bases not matched to a gene. CDR3 bases: TGTGCCAGCAGTTCGGGGGGGATGCAAGAGACCCAGTACTTC. This codes for CASSSGGMQETQYF.